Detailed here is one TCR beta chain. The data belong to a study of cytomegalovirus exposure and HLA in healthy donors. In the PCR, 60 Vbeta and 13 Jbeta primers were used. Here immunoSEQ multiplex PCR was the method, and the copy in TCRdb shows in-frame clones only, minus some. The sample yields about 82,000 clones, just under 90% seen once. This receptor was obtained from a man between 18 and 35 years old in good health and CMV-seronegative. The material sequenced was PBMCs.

CDR3 sequence: CASSQDRSTDTQYF. DNA for the CDR3: TGCGCCAGCAGCCAAGATCGTAGCACAGATACGCAGTATTTT. V and J are TRBV4-1 and TRBJ2-3; D ambiguous. CDR1 is MGHRA, CDR2 YSYEKL, per germline. Trimming took 0 bases from V and 0 from J, leaving 4 bases between them. This CDR3 has 14 amino acids.